The T cell receptor beta chain described here comes from a study of blood T cell repertoires in COVID-19. The CDR3 contains 13 residues. Germline V gives CDR1 KGHSH, CDR2 LQKENI. The J segment lost 2 bases and the V segment lost 5 bases, leaving 3 bases of the junction unmatched. Original analysis: Reference gene primer amplification gave estimated nucleated cell counts. Sequencing used immunoSEQ multiplex PCR; TCRdb keeps in-frame clones, though not all of them. For V, J and clone size, that table is used; D and trimming come from the DNA. Found here are over 35,000 clones, roughly 85% of them singletons; the top ten hold about 9.3%.

This TCR was recovered from a human donor in a cohort sampled during active COVID-19. V usage is TRBV18 and J usage is TRBJ2-7, with 7 bases fitting TRBD2. The sequenced sample consisted of peripheral blood. Written as DNA, the CDR3 is TGTGCCAGCTCAGCGGGGGAAACCTACGAGCAGTACTTC. This encodes CASSAGETYEQYF.